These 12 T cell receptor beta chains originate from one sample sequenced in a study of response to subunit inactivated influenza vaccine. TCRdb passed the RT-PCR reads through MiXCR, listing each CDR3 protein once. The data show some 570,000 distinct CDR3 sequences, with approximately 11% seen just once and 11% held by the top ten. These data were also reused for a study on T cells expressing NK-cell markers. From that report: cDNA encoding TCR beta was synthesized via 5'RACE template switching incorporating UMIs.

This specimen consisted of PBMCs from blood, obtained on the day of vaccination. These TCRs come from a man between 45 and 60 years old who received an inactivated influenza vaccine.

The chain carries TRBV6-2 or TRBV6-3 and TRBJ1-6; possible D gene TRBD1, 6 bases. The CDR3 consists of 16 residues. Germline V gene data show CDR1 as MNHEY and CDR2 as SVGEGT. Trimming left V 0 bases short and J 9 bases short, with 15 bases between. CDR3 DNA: TGTGCCAGCAGTTACTCGGACAGCAGGATGAGTTCACCCCTCCACTTT. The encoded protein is CASSYSDSRMSSPLHF.

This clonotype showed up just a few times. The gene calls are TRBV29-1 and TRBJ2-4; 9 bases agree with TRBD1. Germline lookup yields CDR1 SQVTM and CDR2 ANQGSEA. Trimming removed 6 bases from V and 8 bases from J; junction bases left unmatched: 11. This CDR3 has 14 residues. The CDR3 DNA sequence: TGCAGCGTCGCCTTGGGACAGGGAGGGGACATTCAGTACTTC. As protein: CSVALGQGGDIQYF. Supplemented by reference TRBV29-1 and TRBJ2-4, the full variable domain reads SAVISQKPSRDICQRGTSLTIQCQVDSQVTMMFWYRQQPGQSLTLIATANQGSEATYESGFVIDKFPISRPNLTFSTLTVSNMSPEDSSIYLCSVALGQGGDIQYFGAGTRLSVL.

CDR3 DNA sequence: TGTGCCAGCAGCTCTGGACAGCTTAGCACAGATACGCAGTATTTT. Protein sequence: CASSSGQLSTDTQYF. V gene TRBV28 combines with J gene TRBJ2-3, with D perhaps TRBD1 (6 bases). V shed 6 bases and J shed 0 bases, with 13 bases lying between them. Germline V gene sequence: CDR1 MDHEN, CDR2 SYDVKM. The CDR3 loop spans 15 amino acids.

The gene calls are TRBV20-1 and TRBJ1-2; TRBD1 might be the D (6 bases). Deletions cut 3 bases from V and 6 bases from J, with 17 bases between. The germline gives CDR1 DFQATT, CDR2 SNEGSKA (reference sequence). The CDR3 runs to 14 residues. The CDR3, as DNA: TGCAGTGCTAGTCCTGGACAGCGGGTCGATGGCTACACCTTC. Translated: CSASPGQRVDGYTF.

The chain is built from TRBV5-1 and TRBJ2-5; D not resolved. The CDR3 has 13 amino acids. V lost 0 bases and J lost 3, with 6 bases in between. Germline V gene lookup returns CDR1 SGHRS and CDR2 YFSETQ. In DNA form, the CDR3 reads TGCGCCAGCAGCTTGGATGTGGAAGAGACCCAGTACTTC. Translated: CASSLDVEETQYF. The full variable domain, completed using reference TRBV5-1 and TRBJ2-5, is KAGVTQTPRYLIKTRGQQVTLSCSPISGHRSVSWYQQTPGQGLQFLFEYFSETQRNKGNFPGRFSGRQFSNSRSEMNVSTLELGDSALYLCASSLDVEETQYFGPGTRLLVL.

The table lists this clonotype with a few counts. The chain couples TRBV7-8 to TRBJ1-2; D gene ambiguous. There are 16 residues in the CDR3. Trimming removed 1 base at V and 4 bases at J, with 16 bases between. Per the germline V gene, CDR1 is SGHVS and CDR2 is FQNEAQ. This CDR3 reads CASSLGERTTSYGYTF. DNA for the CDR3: TGTGCCAGCAGCTTAGGGGAGAGAACGACCTCCTATGGCTACACCTTC.

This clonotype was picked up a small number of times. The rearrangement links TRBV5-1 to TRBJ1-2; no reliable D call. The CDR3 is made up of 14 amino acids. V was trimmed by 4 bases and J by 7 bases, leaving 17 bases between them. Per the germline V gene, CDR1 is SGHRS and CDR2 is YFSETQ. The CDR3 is CASSPGSSPLGYTF. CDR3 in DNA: TGCGCCAGCAGCCCGGGGAGCAGCCCACTTGGCTACACCTTC.

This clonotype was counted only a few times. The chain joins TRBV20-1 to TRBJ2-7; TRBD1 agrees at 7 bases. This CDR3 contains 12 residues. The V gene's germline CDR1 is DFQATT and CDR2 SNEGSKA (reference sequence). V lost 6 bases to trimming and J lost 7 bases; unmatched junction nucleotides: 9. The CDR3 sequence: CSAPQGMGEQYF. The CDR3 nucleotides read TGCAGTGCCCCACAGGGGATGGGGGAGCAGTACTTC.

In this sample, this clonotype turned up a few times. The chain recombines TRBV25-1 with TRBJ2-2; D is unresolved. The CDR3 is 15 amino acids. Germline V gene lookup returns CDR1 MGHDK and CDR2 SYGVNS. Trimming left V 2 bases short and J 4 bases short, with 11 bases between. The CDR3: CASSERLPGTGELFF. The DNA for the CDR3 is TGTGCCAGCAGTGAACGACTCCCCGGCACCGGGGAGCTGTTTTTT.

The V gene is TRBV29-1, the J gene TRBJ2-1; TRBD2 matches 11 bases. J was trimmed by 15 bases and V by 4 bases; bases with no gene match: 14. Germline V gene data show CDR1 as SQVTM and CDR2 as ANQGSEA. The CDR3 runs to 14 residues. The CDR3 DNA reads TGCAGCGTTGGGCTAGCGGGAGGCCCCCTGGAGAGGTTCTTC. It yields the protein CSVGLAGGPLERFF.

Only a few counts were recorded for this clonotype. The CDR3 loop reads CASSLYVGSYEQYF. The CDR3 DNA reads TGCGCCAGCAGCTTGTACGTGGGCTCCTACGAGCAGTACTTC. V is TRBV5-1 and J is TRBJ2-7, with D uncertain. Germline CDR1 SGHRS, CDR2 YFSETQ. The CDR3 has 14 residues. V was clipped by 1 base and J by 0 bases, with 8 bases between them. The whole variable domain, remainder taken from reference TRBV5-1 and TRBJ2-7, is KAGVTQTPRYLIKTRGQQVTLSCSPISGHRSVSWYQQTPGQGLQFLFEYFSETQRNKGNFPGRFSGRQFSNSRSEMNVSTLELGDSALYLCASSLYVGSYEQYFGPGTRLTVT.

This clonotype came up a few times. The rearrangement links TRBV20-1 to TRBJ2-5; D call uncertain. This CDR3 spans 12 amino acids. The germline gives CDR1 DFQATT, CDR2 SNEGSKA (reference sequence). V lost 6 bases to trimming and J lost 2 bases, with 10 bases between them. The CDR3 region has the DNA TGCAGTGCAAACCTAGGGCAAGAGACCCAGTACTTC. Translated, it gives CSANLGQETQYF.